This is a list of T cell receptor beta chains from one sample in a study of OX40 agonist ivuxolimab in advanced cancers. Assay used: immunoSEQ multiplex PCR; TCRdb lists only in-frame clones, some missing. The profile shows under 95,000 clones, about 92% of them singletons. Sequenced here: CD4+ or CD8+ T cells sorted from blood, sampled in a trial of the OX40 agonist ivuxolimab. These receptors all come from an adult with an advanced solid tumor such as melanoma, head and neck, liver or kidney cancer. Each CDR3 is given with its conserved first and last residue. The D gene is left open where the match is weak. The listing skips clone size in some rows; elsewhere it reads once, few, many or a size class.

D,J,V,size,DNA,CDR3
NA,TRBJ1-2,TRBV19,NA,TGTGCCAGTAGTTGGGGACAAAACTATGGCTACACCTTC,CASSWGQNYGYTF
NA,TRBJ2-7,TRBV27,NA,TGTGCCAGCAGTTTACGTCCCGCCCGGCTCTCCTACGAGCAGTACTTC,CASSLRPARLSYEQYF
TRBD2,TRBJ2-7,TRBV28,NA,TGTGCCAGCAGTTTAATGGCGGGAGTAACGTACGAGCAGTACTTC,CASSLMAGVTYEQYF
NA,TRBJ1-1,TRBV14,once,TGTGCCAGCAGCCAAAGGACAGACAACATGAACACTGAAGCTTTCTTT,CASSQRTDNMNTEAFF
NA,TRBJ2-7,TRBV10-3,NA,TGTGCCATCAGTGAGTCGGGCGTTGGTAGTTCCTACGAGCAGTACTTC,CAISESGVGSSYEQYF
NA,TRBJ1-4,TRBV7-3,NA,TGTGCCAGCAGCTTATCACAGGTTAATGAAAAACTGTTTTTT,CASSLSQVNEKLFF
NA,TRBJ2-2,TRBV11-2,NA,TGTGCCAGCAGCTTATATCCCCCCGGGACCGGGGAGCTGTTTTTT,CASSLYPPGTGELFF
NA,TRBJ2-5,TRBV27,NA,TGTGCCAGCAGTTCGACTAGTTACCAAGAGACCCAGTACTTC,CASSSTSYQETQYF
NA,TRBJ2-7,TRBV19,NA,TGTGCCAGTAGTGCCCCGGGAGACTCCTACGAGCAGTACTTC,CASSAPGDSYEQYF
TRBD1,TRBJ1-4,TRBV5-8,NA,TGTGCCAGCACCCTAGGGGGGACAGCTCTGGAAAAACTGTTTTTT,CASTLGGTALEKLFF
NA,TRBJ2-2,TRBV6-1,NA,TGTGCCAGCAGTGAAGGGATCGACACCGGGGAGCTGTTTTTT,CASSEGIDTGELFF
TRBD1,TRBJ2-3,TRBV6-6,NA,TGTGCCAGCAGCTACAGGGGGGTGGAAGATACGCAGTATTTT,CASSYRGVEDTQYF
TRBD1,TRBJ1-4,TRBV30,NA,TGTGCCTGGAGCAGGGGGGTGCGGGAAAAACTGTTTTTT,CAWSRGVREKLFF
TRBD1,TRBJ2-3,TRBV6-1,NA,TGTGCCAGCAGTGAAGGACAGGGGAGGACAGATACGCAGTATTTT,CASSEGQGRTDTQYF
NA,TRBJ1-5,TRBV2,once,TGTGCCAGCAGTCAGTCCCCCAATCAGCCCCAGCATTTT,CASSQSPNQPQHF
NA,TRBJ1-5,TRBV6-6,few,TGTGCCAGCAGACACCTTCGAGGGGATCAGCCCCAGCATTTT,CASRHLRGDQPQHF
TRBD1,TRBJ1-2,TRBV19,few,TGTGCCAGTAGGACCGGGACAGCGGATGGCTACACCTTC,CASRTGTADGYTF
TRBD2,TRBJ2-1,TRBV7-6,NA,TGTGCCAGCAGACCGGGACTAGCGGGAGATGAGCAGTTCTTC,CASRPGLAGDEQFF